A single sample gave rise to the 9 T cell receptor beta chains below, sequenced in a study of CD8+ T cells in alopecia areata. Treatment of the sample: oral pan-JAK inhibitor, 5-10 mg twice daily. Extraction of RNA preceded its reverse transcription into cDNA, which served as the sequencing template. Sequencing was performed with immunoSEQ multiplex PCR; in TCRdb, only in-frame clones are kept and a portion is missing. This table holds fewer than 250,000 clones, roughly three fifths found once. This sample comprised CD4+ T cells sorted from blood, obtained at week 4, from a patient treated with tofacitinib. The source is a human donor with alopecia areata.

This clone was seen more than once but under ten times. The chain combines TRBV29-1 with TRBJ2-3, with D unclear. There are 13 residues in the CDR3. The germline gives CDR1 SQVTM, CDR2 ANQGSEA. Trimming stripped 6 bases from V and 3 bases from J, with 13 bases between. The CDR3 loop reads CSVADPGTDTQYF. As DNA, the CDR3 is TGCAGCGTGGCAGATCCAGGAACAGATACGCAGTATTTT.

The chain is built from TRBV7-2 and TRBJ2-3; D is perhaps TRBD2 (7 bases). V lost 8 bases and J lost 2, with 17 bases in between. Looked up from germline, CDR1 is SGHTA and CDR2 is FQGNSA. CDR3 size: 15 residues. The CDR3 DNA is TGTGCCAGCGGCGGGGGCGGGAGAGACACAGATACGCAGTATTTT. Protein product: CASGGGGRDTDTQYF.

The gene calls are TRBV28 and TRBJ2-7, with 7 bases fitting TRBD1. Germline V lookup: CDR1 MDHEN, CDR2 SYDVKM. V dropped 7 bases and J dropped 2; count of bases not matched to a gene: 8. This CDR3 contains 14 residues. CDR3 loop: CASMVGQPTYEQYF. Written as DNA, the CDR3 is TGTGCCAGCATGGTGGGACAGCCTACCTACGAGCAGTACTTC.

V usage is TRBV29-1 and J usage is TRBJ1-2; possible D gene TRBD1, 6 bases. In germline, CDR1 is SQVTM, CDR2 ANQGSEA. V lost 3 bases and J 5 bases, leaving 19 bases between the germline ends. The CDR3 length is 15 residues. CDR3 coding DNA: TGCAGCGTTGACGGGACAAGGTCCCGAGGATATGGCTACACCTTC. Protein: CSVDGTRSRGYGYTF.

The chain combines TRBV7-2 with TRBJ1-5, with 9 bases fitting TRBD1. Germline CDR1 and CDR2: SGHTA and FQGNSA. The junction had 8 bases not matched to a gene; V was cut back by 5 bases and J by 6 bases. This CDR3 region has 15 residues. CDR3 DNA sequence: TGTGCCAGCAGCCCCGGGACAGGGATAGGTCAGCCCCAGCATTTT. Protein product: CASSPGTGIGQPQHF.

V gene TRBV5-1 combines with J gene TRBJ2-3; 9 bases are shared with TRBD2. The CDR3 has 16 amino acids. The J segment lost 4 bases and the V segment lost 0 bases, leaving 6 bases of the junction unmatched. Germline V lookup: CDR1 SGHRS, CDR2 YFSETQ. The CDR3 nucleotides read TGCGCCAGCAGCTTGGGTAAAGCGGGAGGCTCAGATACGCAGTATTTT. Its translation: CASSLGKAGGSDTQYF.

The chain has TRBV5-1 and TRBJ2-7; no definite D call. The germline gives CDR1 SGHRS, CDR2 YFSETQ. CDR3 size: 13 residues. V lost 2 bases and J 2 bases, leaving 8 bases between the germline ends. CDR3 protein: CASSFKGTYEQYF. The DNA for the CDR3 is TGCGCCAGCAGCTTTAAGGGAACCTACGAGCAGTACTTC.

The chain employs TRBV20-1 and TRBJ1-1, with D hard to call. V was pared by 0 bases and J by 9 bases, with 8 bases between. The CDR3 is 11 residues long. Germline V CDR1 and CDR2: DFQATT, SNEGSKA (reference sequence). CDR3 sequence: CSARDRWKAFF. CDR3 in DNA: TGCAGTGCTAGAGATCGCTGGAAAGCTTTCTTT.

The gene calls are TRBV2 and TRBJ2-5; no clear D gene. Trimming left V 2 bases short and J 7 bases short, with 8 bases between. Germline values: CDR1 SNHLY, CDR2 FYNNEI. The CDR3 has 12 amino acids. The CDR3 DNA reads TGTGCCAGCAGTGAAACGGAAGTGACCCAGTACTTC. This gives the protein CASSETEVTQYF.